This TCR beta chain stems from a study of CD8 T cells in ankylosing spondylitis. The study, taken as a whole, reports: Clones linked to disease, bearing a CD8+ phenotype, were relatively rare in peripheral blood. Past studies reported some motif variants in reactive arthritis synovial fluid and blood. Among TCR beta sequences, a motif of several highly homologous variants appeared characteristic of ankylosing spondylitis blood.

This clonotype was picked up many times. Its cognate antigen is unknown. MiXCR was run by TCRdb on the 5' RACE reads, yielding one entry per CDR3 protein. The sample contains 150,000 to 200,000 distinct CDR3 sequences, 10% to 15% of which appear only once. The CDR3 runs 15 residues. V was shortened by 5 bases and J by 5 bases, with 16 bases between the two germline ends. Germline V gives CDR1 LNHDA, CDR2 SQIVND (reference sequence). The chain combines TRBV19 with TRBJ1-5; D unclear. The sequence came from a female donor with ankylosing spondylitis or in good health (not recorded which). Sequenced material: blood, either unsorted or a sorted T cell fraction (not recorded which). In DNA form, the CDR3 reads TGTGCCAGTAGTGGTGGGGTATGGTCATATCAGCCCCAGCATTTT. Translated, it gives CASSGGVWSYQPQHF.